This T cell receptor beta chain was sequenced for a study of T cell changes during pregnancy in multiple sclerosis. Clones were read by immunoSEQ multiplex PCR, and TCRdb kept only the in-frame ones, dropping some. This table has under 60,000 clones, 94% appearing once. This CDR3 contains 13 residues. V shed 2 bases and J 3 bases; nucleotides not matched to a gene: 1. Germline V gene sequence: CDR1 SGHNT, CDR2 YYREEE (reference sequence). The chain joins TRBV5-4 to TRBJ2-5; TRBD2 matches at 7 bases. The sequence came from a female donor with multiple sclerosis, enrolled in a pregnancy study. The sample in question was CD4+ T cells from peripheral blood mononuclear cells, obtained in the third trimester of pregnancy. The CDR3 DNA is TGTGCCAGCAGCTTACGGGGGGAAGAGACCCAGTACTTC. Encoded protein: CASSLRGEETQYF.